What follows are 24 T cell receptor beta chains derived from one specimen sequenced in a study of long-term antiretroviral therapy in people with HIV. A v3.0 immunoSEQ assay was performed at survey level. The table came from immunoSEQ multiplex PCR; TCRdb's copy has only in-frame clones and leaves some out. The table lists roughly 30,000 clones, approximately 87% of them singletons. The specimen comprised unsorted PBMCs, sampled about 5 years after starting antiretroviral therapy. These TCRs come from a man aged 35-49 years with HIV.

The genes are TRBV7-9 and TRBJ2-3; 10 bases match TRBD1. CDR1 is SEHNR and CDR2 is FQNEAQ in the germline V gene (reference sequence). CDR3 size: 17 residues. The J segment lost 1 base and the V segment lost 5 bases, leaving 9 bases of the junction unmatched. CDR3 sequence (DNA): TGTGCCAGCAGCCCCGGGACAGGGGTTAGTGGCACAGATACGCAGTATTTT. Residues: CASSPGTGVSGTDTQYF.

The rearrangement uses TRBV6-4 and TRBJ1-2, with a possible D match to TRBD1 (5 bases). There are 16 residues in the CDR3. CDR1 MRHNA and CDR2 SNTAGT come from the germline V gene. V lost 2 bases and J lost 3, with 16 bases in between. The CDR3 DNA reads TGTGCCAGCAGTGACCCGGGACGGATGTGGGACTATGGCTACACCTTC. Amino acid sequence: CASSDPGRMWDYGYTF.

The chain is built from TRBV5-1 and TRBJ1-1, with no clear D. The V end was cut by 5 bases, the J end by 1 base, with 12 bases between. The CDR3 totals 14 residues. CDR1 and CDR2 from the germline V gene are SGHRS and YFSETQ. The CDR3 reads CASRPPGGNTEAFF. For the CDR3, the DNA is TGCGCCAGCAGACCCCCGGGAGGGAACACTGAAGCTTTCTTT. Based on the CDR3 plus reference TRBV5-1 and TRBJ1-1, the full variable domain is KAGVTQTPRYLIKTRGQQVTLSCSPISGHRSVSWYQQTPGQGLQFLFEYFSETQRNKGNFPGRFSGRQFSNSRSEMNVSTLELGDSALYLCASRPPGGNTEAFFGQGTRLTVV.

The chain uses TRBV10-3 and TRBJ2-3; D may be TRBD2 (7 bases). V lost 10 bases to trimming and J lost 5 bases, with 19 bases between them. CDR1 is ENHRY, CDR2 SYGVKD, per germline. The CDR3 is 14 residues long. As DNA, the CDR3 is TGTGCCACATCGGGAGGCGGGGGCCGAGATACGCAGTATTTT. Translating it yields CATSGGGGRDTQYF.

The chain carries TRBV7-3 and TRBJ1-1; TRBD1 is a possible D gene (6 bases). Trimming took off 6 bases at V and 1 base at J, with 9 bases between the two ends. The CDR3 extends over 13 amino acids. From germline, CDR1 is SGHTA and CDR2 FQGTGA. CDR3 protein: CASRRGQNTEAFF. The DNA of the CDR3 is TGTGCCAGCAGACGGGGACAGAACACTGAAGCTTTCTTT.

The rearrangement joins TRBV5-1 to TRBJ2-5; D is unclear. This CDR3 is 16 amino acids long. V was trimmed by 0 bases and J by 5 bases, leaving 17 bases between them. CDR1 and CDR2 from the germline V gene are SGHRS and YFSETQ. DNA of the CDR3: TGCGCCAGCAGCTTGGTCGAGGTTGGATTTTTGGAGACCCAGTACTTC. Translation gives CASSLVEVGFLETQYF.

This chain joins TRBV7-9 and TRBJ2-5; 13 bases are a match to TRBD2. This CDR3 is built from 16 residues. Per the germline V gene, CDR1 is SEHNR and CDR2 is FQNEAQ (reference sequence). Trimming cost V 6 bases and J 1 base; bases outside gene matches: 5. The CDR3 coding sequence is TGTGCCAGCAGGACTAGCGGGGGGCTAACCCAAGAGACCCAGTACTTC. Its translation is CASRTSGGLTQETQYF. Combining the CDR3 with reference TRBV7-9 and TRBJ2-5 gives the whole variable domain DTGVSQNPRHKITKRGQNVTFRCDPISEHNRLYWYRQTLGQGPEFLTYFQNEAQLEKSRLLSDRFSAERPKGSFSTLEIQRTEQGDSAMYLCASRTSGGLTQETQYFGPGTRLLVL.

This clone showed up just a few times. The genes are TRBV14 and TRBJ1-2; 8 bases line up with TRBD1. The CDR3 is 15 amino acids. CDR1 is SGHDN, CDR2 FVKESK, per germline. The V and J ends lost 0 bases and 7 bases, in that order; junction bases with no gene match: 7. CDR3 sequence: CASSQDRTGPVGYTF. The CDR3 nucleotides are TGTGCCAGCAGCCAAGATAGGACAGGGCCCGTTGGCTACACCTTC.

This chain uses TRBV25-1 with TRBJ1-3, with D perhaps TRBD1 (5 bases). The CDR3 is 16 residues long. The V end was cut by 2 bases, the J end by 0 bases, with 11 bases between. CDR1 MGHDK and CDR2 SYGVNS come from the germline V gene. The CDR3 here is CASSEPGVNSGNTIYF. CDR3 bases: TGTGCCAGCAGTGAACCGGGGGTCAACTCTGGAAACACCATATATTTT.

V gene TRBV5-1 combines with J gene TRBJ1-2; the D gene is possibly TRBD1 (5 bases). Germline values: CDR1 SGHRS, CDR2 YFSETQ. CDR3 length: 13 amino acids. V shed 0 bases and J shed 6 bases, with 9 bases lying between them. The CDR3 DNA reads TGCGCCAGCAGCTTGGTAGGGGCTGATGGCTACACCTTC. Protein product: CASSLVGADGYTF.

This chain connects TRBV6-1 to TRBJ2-3; D ambiguous. CDR1 and CDR2 (germline): MNHNS, SASEGT. This CDR3 spans 14 amino acids. V lost 1 base, J lost 2 bases, and 7 bases lay in between. The CDR3 nucleotides read TGTGCCAGCAGTGAAGGGCAGGACACAGATACGCAGTATTTT. It is translated as CASSEGQDTDTQYF.

The rearrangement links TRBV7-6 to TRBJ2-3; the match to TRBD2 covers 9 bases. CDR1 is SGHVS and CDR2 is FNYEAQ in the germline V gene. With V trimmed by 5 bases and J by 1 base, 7 bases remained unmatched. This CDR3 is built from 16 residues. CDR3 sequence reads: CASSPFGGGGTDTQYF. DNA of the CDR3: TGTGCCAGCAGCCCTTTCGGCGGGGGGGGCACAGATACGCAGTATTTT.

The rearrangement links TRBV19 to TRBJ2-7; 7 positions agree with TRBD1. V lost 5 bases and J lost 2; bases outside the gene matches: 9. This CDR3 region has 15 residues. Germline V CDR1 and CDR2: LNHDA, SQIVND (reference sequence). Here the CDR3 reads CASSPPTGNAYEQYF. Written as DNA, the CDR3 is TGTGCCAGTAGTCCACCGACAGGGAATGCCTACGAGCAGTACTTC.

By share of the sample, this clone is large. V is TRBV27 and J is TRBJ1-5; D not certain. CDR3 length: 16 amino acids. In germline, CDR1 is MNHEY, CDR2 SMNVEV (reference sequence). V was pared by 2 bases and J by 2 bases, with 13 bases between. In DNA form, the CDR3 reads TGTGCCAGCAGTTTACGGGATCCTGTGGGCAATCAGCCCCAGCATTTT. It is translated as CASSLRDPVGNQPQHF.

The chain links TRBV7-9 to TRBJ1-1; TRBD1 is a possible D gene (5 bases). CDR1 is SEHNR and CDR2 is FQNEAQ in the germline V gene (reference sequence). The V and J ends lost 5 bases and 1 base respectively, with 20 bases between them. The CDR3 has 17 amino acids. CDR3 in amino acids: CASSTTRDPAGNTEAFF. Written as DNA, the CDR3 is TGTGCCAGCAGCACAACCCGGGACCCGGCAGGGAACACTGAAGCTTTCTTT.

This chain joins TRBV10-3 and TRBJ1-1, with D perhaps matching TRBD1 (5 bases). Germline loops: CDR1 ENHRY, CDR2 SYGVKD. The V and J ends lost 0 bases and 1 base respectively, with 9 bases between them. The CDR3 contains 15 residues. DNA of the CDR3: TGTGCCATCAGTGAGTCGGGCGGGGGGAACACTGAAGCTTTCTTT. This codes for CAISESGGGNTEAFF.

The chain has TRBV7-8 and TRBJ1-2; TRBD1 aligns across 12 bases. Trimming removed 5 bases from V and 5 bases from J; junction bases left unmatched: 6. CDR1 and CDR2 (germline): SGHVS, FQNEAQ. The CDR3 has 15 amino acids. The CDR3 coding sequence is TGTGCCAGCAGCCCAGGGGACAGGGGGCATTATGGCTACACCTTC. This gives the protein CASSPGDRGHYGYTF.

The chain is built from TRBV10-3 and TRBJ1-5; no definite D call. The CDR3 consists of 13 residues. V lost 3 bases to trimming and J lost 6 bases, with 9 bases between them. Per germline, CDR1 ENHRY and CDR2 SYGVKD. In DNA, the CDR3 is TGTGCCATCAGTGAAGAGTTGGGTCAGCCCCAGCATTTT. It is translated as CAISEELGQPQHF.

The J gene is TRBJ1-6, the V gene TRBV7-3, with D maybe TRBD1 (5 bases). V was shortened by 5 bases and J by 8 bases, with 16 bases between the two germline ends. This CDR3 has 15 residues. Germline CDR1 SGHTA, CDR2 FQGTGA. The CDR3 region is CASSQMGPSDSPLHF. DNA of the CDR3: TGTGCCAGCAGCCAAATGGGACCTTCGGATTCACCCCTCCACTTT.

This sequence joins TRBV11-1 and TRBJ1-1; a possible D gene is TRBD1 (5 bases). The V end lost 5 bases, the J end lost 11 bases, and 15 bases lay between the germline ends. This CDR3 is built from 12 residues. Germline V gene sequence: CDR1 SGHAT, CDR2 FQDESV (reference sequence). The CDR3 here is CASSPPTGGAFF. The CDR3 DNA sequence: TGTGCCAGCAGCCCTCCTACAGGCGGGGCTTTCTTT.

The chain joins TRBV19 to TRBJ1-1; the D is unclear. Germline lookup yields CDR1 LNHDA and CDR2 SQIVND (reference sequence). V lost 4 bases and J 3 bases, leaving 9 bases between the germline ends. There are 13 residues in the CDR3. The CDR3: CASSNKGDTEAFF. The CDR3 DNA sequence: TGTGCCAGTAGTAATAAGGGAGACACTGAAGCTTTCTTT.

A remark on this clone: A junction end diverges from the germline sequence, so it may reflect a read error. The chain combines TRBV7-7 with TRBJ2-5, with D maybe TRBD1 (5 bases). The V gene's germline CDR1 is SSHAT and CDR2 FNYEAQ (reference sequence). This CDR3 has 14 residues. The CDR3 region is CASSLLGLKETQYF. CDR3 DNA sequence: TGTGCTAGCAGCTTATTGGGGCTCAAAGAGACCCAGTACTTC.

This clone was counted once. The chain joins TRBV5-6 to TRBJ2-2; tentatively, D is TRBD2 (6 bases). Looked up from germline, CDR1 is SGHDT and CDR2 is YYEEEE. Trimming removed 2 bases from V and 5 bases from J, with 7 bases in between. The CDR3 is 13 amino acids. The CDR3 here is CASSFGGTGELFF. The CDR3 region has the DNA TGTGCCAGCAGCTTTGGGGGGACCGGGGAGCTGTTTTTT.

The chain carries TRBV4-2 and TRBJ2-1, with D maybe TRBD2 (5 bases). Germline V gene lookup returns CDR1 LGHNA and CDR2 YNFKEQ. The CDR3 is made up of 14 amino acids. The V gene lost 0 bases and the J gene lost 8 bases, with 11 bases spanning the gap. CDR3 residues: CASSQDPGKDEQFF. CDR3 nucleotide sequence: TGTGCCAGCAGCCAAGATCCGGGGAAGGATGAGCAGTTCTTC.